The rows below give T cell receptor beta chains drawn from one sample of a study of identical twins. Each CDR3 protein is one row after TCRdb ran MiXCR on the 5' RACE reads. The sample has some 600,000 distinct CDR3 sequences, roughly 7.1% seen once. The same sample was also used in a study of yellow fever vaccine responses in identical twins.

Sample: PBMCs. The receptors derive from a woman between 18 and 30 years old in good health. Each CDR3 is given with its conserved first and last residue. The order of the fields is J gene, clone size, V gene, CDR3 length, D gene, CDR3 DNA, CDR3 protein. The D gene is left open where the match is weak. Only part of the rows carry a size: once, few, many, or a class if the clone is expanded.

TRBJ2-5,few,TRBV5-1,16,TRBD2,TGCGCCAGCAGACACCCACTAGCGGGGGGCCAAGAGACCCAGTACTTC,CASRHPLAGGQETQYF
TRBJ1-2,-,TRBV18,14,-,TGTGCCAGCTCCCCTGCAAGAAATAACTATGGCTACACCTTC,CASSPARNNYGYTF
TRBJ1-5,few,TRBV3-1,15,TRBD1,TGTGCCAGCAGCCAAGATACGGGACAGCATCAGCCCCAGCATTTT,CASSQDTGQHQPQHF
TRBJ2-7,few,TRBV29-1,14,TRBD2,TGCAGCGTTGAGGTAGCGGGATCAACCTACGAGCAGTACTTC,CSVEVAGSTYEQYF
TRBJ1-5,many,TRBV28,19,TRBD1,TGTGCCAGCAGTCCCGGACAGGGGAGTACCGTGTATAGCAATCAGCCCCAGCATTTT,CASSPGQGSTVYSNQPQHF
TRBJ1-5,few,TRBV2,14,TRBD1,TGTGCCAGCAGAGGGACAGGGAACAATCAGCCCCAGCATTTT,CASRGTGNNQPQHF
TRBJ2-7,few,TRBV28,12,-,TGTGCCACCATAAAACAGGGTTACGAGCAGTACTTC,CATIKQGYEQYF
TRBJ2-1,-,TRBV6-1,13,-,TGTGCCAGCTACACTGACGGGCGTGGTGAGCAGTTCTTC,CASYTDGRGEQFF
TRBJ2-3,many,TRBV6-5,14,-,TGTGCCAGCAGTTACCGCGCGGGTTCGGATACGCAGTATTTT,CASSYRAGSDTQYF
TRBJ2-2,few,TRBV7-9,14,-,TGTGCCAGCACCCCCGAGGCGCGCGGCGGGGAGCTGTTTTTT,CASTPEARGGELFF
TRBJ2-3,-,TRBV27,15,-,TGTGCCAGCAGCCAGCGGGCCCCTCGCACAGATACGCAGTATTTT,CASSQRAPRTDTQYF
TRBJ2-7,few,TRBV27,13,TRBD2,TGTGGGAGCGGGGCAGGACGAACGAACGAGCAGTACTTC,CGSGAGRTNEQYF
TRBJ1-1,many,TRBV6-1,13,-,TGTGCCAGCAGCCACGGGTGGGGCACTGAAGCTTTCTTT,CASSHGWGTEAFF
TRBJ2-2,few,TRBV24-1,17,TRBD2,TGTGCCACCAGTGATCCGGCGGGAGGGCCCGGCACCGGGGAGCTGTTTTTT,CATSDPAGGPGTGELFF
TRBJ1-2,many,TRBV5-1,12,-,TGCGCCAGCGGCGGGGAGCTACGGGGCTACACCTTC,CASGGELRGYTF
TRBJ2-6,few,TRBV12-3/TRBV12-4,15,-,TGTGCCAGTTTAAGGGGGGGAGCTGGGGCCAACGTCCTGACTTTC,CASLRGGAGANVLTF
TRBJ1-2,few,TRBV7-9,14,-,TGTGCCAGCACGGTACAAGGCCTAGGGGGTGGCTACACTTTC,CASTVQGLGGGYTF
TRBJ2-7,few,TRBV24-1,13,-,TGTGCCACCAGTGACGGGACGACCTACGAGCAGTACTTC,CATSDGTTYEQYF
TRBJ2-1,few,TRBV27,14,-,TGTGCCAGCAGTTTATGGGGGGCCGGCAATGAGCAGTTCTTC,CASSLWGAGNEQFF
TRBJ2-4,many,TRBV7-8,16,-,TGTGCCAGCAGCTTAGGGCAGGAGATAGCCAAAAACATTCAGTACTTC,CASSLGQEIAKNIQYF
TRBJ2-5,-,TRBV6-1,15,-,TGTGCCAGCAGCCCCCTGTCATCAGGGTCCGAGACCCAGTACTTC,CASSPLSSGSETQYF
TRBJ2-7,-,TRBV28,15,TRBD2,TGTGCCAGCAGTTTACTAGCGGGAACCTCCTACGAGCAGTACTTC,CASSLLAGTSYEQYF
TRBJ2-2,many,TRBV5-5,13,-,TGTGCCAGCAGCTTTAGCAACGAGGGGGAGCTGTTTTTT,CASSFSNEGELFF
TRBJ2-1,-,TRBV11-2,14,TRBD2,TGTGCCAGCAGCCGCCAGCGGGGGGGGAATGAGCAGTTCTTC,CASSRQRGGNEQFF
TRBJ2-1,-,TRBV21-1,15,-,TGTGCCAGCAGCCCCTTCCAGGAGCCCTACAATGAGCAGTTCTTC,CASSPFQEPYNEQFF
TRBJ2-1,-,TRBV5-1,16,TRBD2,TGCGCCAGCAGCTTGGCCATAGTAGCGGGAGTGGATGAGCAGTTCTTC,CASSLAIVAGVDEQFF
TRBJ2-3,-,TRBV24-1,13,TRBD1,TGTGCCACCAGGACAGGGGGCTTGGATACGCAGTATTTT,CATRTGGLDTQYF
TRBJ2-1,-,TRBV24-1,17,-,TGTGCCACCAGTCCACCGGGACCTCTAAGCTCCTACAATGAGCAGTTCTTC,CATSPPGPLSSYNEQFF
TRBJ1-1,many,TRBV2,10,-,TGTGCCAGCAGGGGCTTTGAGATGCGATTT,CASRGFEMRF
TRBJ2-3,many,TRBV21-1,16,-,TGTGCCAGCAGCCCCCCCGGCGGGAACGGCACAGATACGCAGTATTTT,CASSPPGGNGTDTQYF
TRBJ1-1,-,TRBV12-3/TRBV12-4,14,-,TGTGCCAGCAGACGGGGCGCCAGGAACACTGAAGCTTTCTTT,CASRRGARNTEAFF
TRBJ2-5,many,TRBV20-1,14,-,TGCAGTGCTAGAGAAACTTCTGGGGTAGAGACCCAGTACTTC,CSARETSGVETQYF
TRBJ1-6,few,TRBV6-6,13,TRBD1,TGTGCCAGCAGGGACAGGGATGCTTCACCCCTCCACTTT,CASRDRDASPLHF
TRBJ2-7,few,TRBV7-2,15,TRBD1,TGTGCCAGCAGCACGAAGGAGCAGGGGGTGGGCGAGCAGTACTTC,CASSTKEQGVGEQYF
TRBJ2-3,few,TRBV20-1,15,-,TGCAGTGCTAGAGATGGGGCTTGGGGGCTAGATACGCAGTATTTT,CSARDGAWGLDTQYF
TRBJ2-1,-,TRBV2,13,-,TGTGCCAGCAGCCCTAGGGTAGCGACTGAGCAGTTCTTC,CASSPRVATEQFF
TRBJ2-1,-,TRBV6-1,14,-,TGTGCCAGCAGTCGGGATCCCTCCTACAATGAGCAGTTCTTC,CASSRDPSYNEQFF
TRBJ2-7,many,TRBV12-3/TRBV12-4,15,-,TGTGCCAGCAGTTTGGACAGTAAAGGCTCCTACGAGCAGTACTTC,CASSLDSKGSYEQYF
TRBJ2-2,many,TRBV12-3/TRBV12-4,12,-,TGTGCCAGCAGTTTATCGTCCGGGGAGCTGTTTTTT,CASSLSSGELFF
TRBJ2-1,many,TRBV19,15,-,TGTGCCAGTAGTATAGGTCTGAACTCCTACAATGAGCAGTTCTTC,CASSIGLNSYNEQFF
TRBJ2-1,-,TRBV11-3,12,-,TGTGCCAGCAAAAAGGGGGATGCTGAGCAGTTCTTC,CASKKGDAEQFF
TRBJ2-2,-,TRBV28,15,-,TGTGCCAGCAGTTTATCCAGCTTCCCCACCGGGGAGCTGTTTTTT,CASSLSSFPTGELFF
TRBJ2-2,few,TRBV5-1,16,TRBD2,TGCGCCAGCAGCTTCCCGACTAGCGGGAACACCGGGGAGCTGTTTTTT,CASSFPTSGNTGELFF
TRBJ2-2,many,TRBV12-3/TRBV12-4,14,-,TGTGCCAGCAGTTTAGACCGACAGGACGGGGAGCTGTTTTTT,CASSLDRQDGELFF
TRBJ2-3,-,TRBV24-1,16,TRBD2,TGTGCCACCAGTGATCCAGCGGGACCAAGCACAGATACGCAGTATTTT,CATSDPAGPSTDTQYF
TRBJ2-3,few,TRBV18,14,-,TGTGCCAGCTCACCTTACGGGAGCACAGATACGCAGTATTTT,CASSPYGSTDTQYF
TRBJ1-6,-,TRBV12-3/TRBV12-4,13,-,TGTGCCAGCAGCTCTCTTTATAATTCACCCCTCCACTTT,CASSSLYNSPLHF
TRBJ2-1,many,TRBV7-6,14,TRBD1,TGTGCCACCAACGACAAGACAGGGATAAATGAGCAGTTCTTC,CATNDKTGINEQFF
TRBJ2-7,few,TRBV7-8,13,-,TGTGCCAGCAGCCCACCGCCATTCTACGAGCAGTACTTC,CASSPPPFYEQYF
TRBJ2-7,many,TRBV15,14,-,TGTGCCACCAGCAGAGACCCAACTAACTACGAGCAGTACTTC,CATSRDPTNYEQYF
TRBJ1-6,few,TRBV7-9,13,-,TGTGCCAGCAGCTCAGAACAGGGTACACCCCTCCACTTT,CASSSEQGTPLHF
TRBJ2-1,-,TRBV5-1,15,TRBD1,TGCGCCAGCAGCGACCGGGACAGGGGGCTTTTTGAGCAGTTCTTC,CASSDRDRGLFEQFF